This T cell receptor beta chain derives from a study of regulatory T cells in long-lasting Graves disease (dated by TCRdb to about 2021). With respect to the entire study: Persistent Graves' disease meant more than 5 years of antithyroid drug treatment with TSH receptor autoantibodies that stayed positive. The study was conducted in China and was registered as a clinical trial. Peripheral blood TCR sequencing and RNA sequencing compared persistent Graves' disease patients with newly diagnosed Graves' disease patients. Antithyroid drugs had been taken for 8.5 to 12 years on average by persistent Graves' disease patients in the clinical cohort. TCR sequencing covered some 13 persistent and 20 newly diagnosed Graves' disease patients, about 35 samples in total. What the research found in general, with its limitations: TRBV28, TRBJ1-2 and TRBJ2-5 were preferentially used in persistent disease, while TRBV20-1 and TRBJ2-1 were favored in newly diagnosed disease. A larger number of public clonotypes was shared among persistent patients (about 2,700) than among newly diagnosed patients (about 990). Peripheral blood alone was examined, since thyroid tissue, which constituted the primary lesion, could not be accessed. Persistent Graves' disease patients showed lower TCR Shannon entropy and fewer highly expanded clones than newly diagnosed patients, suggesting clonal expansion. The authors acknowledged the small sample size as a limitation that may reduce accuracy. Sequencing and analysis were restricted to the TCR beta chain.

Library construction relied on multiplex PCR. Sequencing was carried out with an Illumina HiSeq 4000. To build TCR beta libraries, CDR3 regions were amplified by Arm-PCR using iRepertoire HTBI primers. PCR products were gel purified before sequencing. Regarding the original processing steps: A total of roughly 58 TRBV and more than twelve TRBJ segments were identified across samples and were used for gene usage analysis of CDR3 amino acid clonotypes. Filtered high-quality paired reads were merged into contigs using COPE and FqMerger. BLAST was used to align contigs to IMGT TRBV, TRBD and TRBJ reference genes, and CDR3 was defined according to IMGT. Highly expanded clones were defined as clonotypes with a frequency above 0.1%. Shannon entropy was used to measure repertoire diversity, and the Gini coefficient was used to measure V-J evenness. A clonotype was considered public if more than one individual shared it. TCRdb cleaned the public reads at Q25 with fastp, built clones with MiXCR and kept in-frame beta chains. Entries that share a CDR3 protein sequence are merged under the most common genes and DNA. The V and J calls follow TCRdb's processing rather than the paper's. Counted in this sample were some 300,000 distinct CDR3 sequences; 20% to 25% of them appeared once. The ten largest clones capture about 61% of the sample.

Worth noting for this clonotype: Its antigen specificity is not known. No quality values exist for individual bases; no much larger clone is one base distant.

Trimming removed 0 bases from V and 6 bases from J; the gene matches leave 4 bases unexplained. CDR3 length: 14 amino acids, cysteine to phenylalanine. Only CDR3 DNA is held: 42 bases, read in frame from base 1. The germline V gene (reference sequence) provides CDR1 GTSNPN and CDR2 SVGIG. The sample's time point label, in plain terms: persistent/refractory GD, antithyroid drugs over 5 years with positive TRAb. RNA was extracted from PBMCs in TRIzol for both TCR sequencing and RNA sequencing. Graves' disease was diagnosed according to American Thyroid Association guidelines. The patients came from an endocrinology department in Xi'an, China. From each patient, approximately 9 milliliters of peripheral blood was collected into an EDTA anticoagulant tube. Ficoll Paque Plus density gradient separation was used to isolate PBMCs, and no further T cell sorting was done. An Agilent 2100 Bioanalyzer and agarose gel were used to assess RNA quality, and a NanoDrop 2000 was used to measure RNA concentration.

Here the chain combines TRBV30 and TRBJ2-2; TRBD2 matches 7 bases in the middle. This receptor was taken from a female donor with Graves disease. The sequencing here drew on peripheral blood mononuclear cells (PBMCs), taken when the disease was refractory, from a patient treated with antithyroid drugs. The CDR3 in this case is CAWSVGLDAGELFF. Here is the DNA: TGTGCCTGGAGTGTAGGACTAGACGCCGGGGAGCTGTTTTTT.